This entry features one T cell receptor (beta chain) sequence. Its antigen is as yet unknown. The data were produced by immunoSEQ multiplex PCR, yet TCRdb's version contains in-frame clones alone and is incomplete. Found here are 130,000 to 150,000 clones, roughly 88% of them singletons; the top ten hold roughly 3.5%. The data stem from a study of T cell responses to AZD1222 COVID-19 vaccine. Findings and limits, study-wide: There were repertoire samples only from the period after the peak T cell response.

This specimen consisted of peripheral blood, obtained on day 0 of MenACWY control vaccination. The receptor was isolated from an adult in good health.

CDR3 DNA sequence: TGTGCCAGCAGCCCGCGGGTTACTGGTACGCAGTATTTT. Translating gives CASSPRVTGTQYF. The chain is built from TRBV11-3 and TRBJ2-3; D is perhaps TRBD2 (5 bases). CDR1 is SGHNT and CDR2 is YENEEA in the germline V gene. The V end was cut by 5 bases, the J end by 8 bases, with 14 bases between. This CDR3 contains 13 residues.